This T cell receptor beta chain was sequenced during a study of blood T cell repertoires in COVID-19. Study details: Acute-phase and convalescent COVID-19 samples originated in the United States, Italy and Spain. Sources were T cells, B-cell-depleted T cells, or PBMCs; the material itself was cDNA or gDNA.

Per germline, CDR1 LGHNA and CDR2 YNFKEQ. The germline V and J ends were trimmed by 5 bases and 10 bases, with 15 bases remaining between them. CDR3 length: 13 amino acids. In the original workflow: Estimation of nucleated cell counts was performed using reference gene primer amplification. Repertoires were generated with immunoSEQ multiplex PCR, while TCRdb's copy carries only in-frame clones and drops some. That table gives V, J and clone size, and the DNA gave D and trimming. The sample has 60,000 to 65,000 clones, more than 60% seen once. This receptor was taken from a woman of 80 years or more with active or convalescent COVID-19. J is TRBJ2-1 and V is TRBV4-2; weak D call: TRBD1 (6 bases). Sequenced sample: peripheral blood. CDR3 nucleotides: TGTGCCAGCAGCACCCGTCTTGGGGGCGAGCAGTTCTTC. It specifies CASSTRLGGEQFF.